A single sample gave rise to the 16 T cell receptor beta chains below, sequenced in a study of persistence of HIV-infected CD4 T cells. This was the immunoSEQ version 4 assay in survey mode. Sequencing was performed with immunoSEQ multiplex PCR; in TCRdb, only in-frame clones are kept and a portion is missing. The sample contains tens of thousands of clones, 82% of which appear only once. Stimulation used 8 to 10 ug/mL lysate from CMV-infected fibroblasts. CD40L-negative CD69-negative CD45RO-high memory CD4+ T cells were sorted as populations depleted of antigen-responding cells. What these receptors recognize is not known. Specimen: CD4+ T cells sorted from PBMCs after approximately 19-hour stimulation, collected from a patient who received antiretroviral therapy. The receptors shown here come from an adult man with HIV who was CMV-seropositive.

This rearrangement joins TRBV29-1 to TRBJ1-3, with D hard to call. CDR3 size: 12 residues. From germline, CDR1 is SQVTM and CDR2 ANQGSEA. For the CDR3, the DNA is TGCAGTGTCTCTGGGACTGGAAACACCATATATTTT. Its translation: CSVSGTGNTIYF.

The chain links TRBV6-5 to TRBJ2-7, with D perhaps assigned TRBD1 or TRBD2 (5 bases each). Germline CDR1 and CDR2: MNHEY and SVGAGI. Between the trimmed V and J ends, which lost 9 bases and 1 base, there was a span of 19 bases. The CDR3 consists of 15 residues. The CDR3 region is CASGGLGVPSYEQYF. CDR3 nucleotides: TGTGCCAGTGGAGGATTGGGGGTCCCGTCCTACGAGCAGTACTTC.

This clone was counted once. The V and J genes are TRBV20-1 and TRBJ2-3; TRBD2 might be the D (5 bases). Trimming shortened V by 3 bases and J by 2 bases, and 21 bases separated the two germline ends. The CDR3 covers 17 residues. From germline, CDR1 is DFQATT and CDR2 SNEGSKA (reference sequence). The CDR3 DNA is TGCAGTGCTAGTATCCACCTTGGGAGAGAATTCACAGATACGCAGTATTTT. Translation: CSASIHLGREFTDTQYF.

The V gene is TRBV27, the J gene TRBJ2-3, with D possibly being TRBD2 (5 bases). This CDR3 has 18 residues. CDR1 and CDR2 (germline): MNHEY, SMNVEV (reference sequence). With 0 bases removed from V and 0 bases from J, the gap between germline ends came to 16 bases. The CDR3 protein is CASSLSTIREPSTDTQYF. Here the CDR3 DNA reads TGTGCCAGCAGTTTATCCACCATTCGGGAACCTAGCACAGATACGCAGTATTTT.

The chain carries TRBV24-1 and TRBJ2-1; 7 bases are shared with TRBD2. Germline CDR1 is KGHDR and CDR2 is SFDVKD. The CDR3 length is 15 residues. J gave up 1 base and V 5 bases, and 4 bases lay outside the gene matches. The CDR3 sequence: CATSGLADSYNEQFF. Written as DNA, the CDR3 is TGTGCCACCAGTGGGCTAGCGGATTCCTACAATGAGCAGTTCTTC.

This clone was observed a few times. The gene calls are TRBV10-2 and TRBJ2-2; 8 positions agree with TRBD2. CDR1 and CDR2 from the germline V gene are WSHSY and SAAADI. This CDR3 spans 20 amino acids. J was trimmed by 4 bases and V by 2 bases; bases with no gene match: 18. In nucleotides, the CDR3 is TGCGCCAGCAGTGAGCCCCTCTGGGGCGGGGGGTTTTGGTCCACCGGGGAGCTGTTTTTT. It is translated as CASSEPLWGGGFWSTGELFF.

The rearrangement uses TRBV6-1 and TRBJ1-3; D gene uncertain. Looked up from germline, CDR1 is MNHNS and CDR2 is SASEGT. V gave up 4 bases and J gave up 0 bases, with 10 bases separating them. This CDR3 has 15 amino acids. The CDR3 nucleotides read TGTGCCAGCAGTGTAGCACGGAACTCTGGAAACACCATATATTTT. It encodes CASSVARNSGNTIYF.

The V gene is TRBV6-5, the J gene TRBJ1-1, with 7 bases lining up with TRBD1. CDR3 size: 14 residues. Per the germline V gene, CDR1 is MNHEY and CDR2 is SVGAGI. Losses at the gene ends were 6 bases for V and 9 bases for J; bases not matched to a gene: 13. The CDR3 loop reads CASSPETGRIKAFF. CDR3 bases: TGTGCCAGCAGCCCCGAGACAGGGAGGATTAAAGCTTTCTTT.

The V gene is TRBV5-4, the J gene TRBJ1-4, with 9 nucleotides matching TRBD1. The trim removed 0 bases at V and 7 bases at J, leaving 19 bases unmatched. Germline V gene sequence: CDR1 SGHNT, CDR2 YYREEE (reference sequence). The CDR3 spans 20 residues. In DNA form, the CDR3 reads TGTGCCAGCAGCTTGGGGGGCCCCGGGACAGGGATGACCCGCGGTGAAAAACTGTTTTTT. Translation gives CASSLGGPGTGMTRGEKLFF.

There are a few counts of this clone. The chain joins TRBV7-9 to TRBJ1-5; a weak D match, TRBD1 (5 bases). Germline V gene sequence: CDR1 SEHNR, CDR2 FQNEAQ (reference sequence). This CDR3 is built from 13 residues. Trimming shortened V by 1 base and J by 7 bases, and 8 bases separated the two germline ends. CDR3 sequence: CASSLGRDQPQHF. The CDR3 nucleotides read TGTGCCAGCAGCTTAGGAAGGGACCAGCCCCAGCATTTT.

V is TRBV12-5 and J is TRBJ2-3; TRBD2 matches at 14 bases. CDR1 is LGHNT, CDR2 FRNRAP, per germline. The CDR3 sequence is 17 residues long. Trimming cost V 2 bases and J 0 bases; bases outside gene matches: 1. The CDR3 here is CASGLRLAGGSTDTQYF. In DNA form, the CDR3 reads TGTGCTAGTGGTTTGAGACTAGCGGGGGGGAGCACAGATACGCAGTATTTT. The complete variable domain, with remaining parts taken from reference TRBV12-5 and TRBJ2-3, reads DARVTQTPRHKVTEMGQEVTMRCQPILGHNTVFWYRQTMMQGLELLAYFRNRAPLDDSGMPKDRFSAEMPDATLATLKIQPSEPRDSAVYFCASGLRLAGGSTDTQYFGPGTRLTVL.

This rearrangement joins TRBV28 to TRBJ1-5; D call uncertain. Germline-derived CDR1 and CDR2 are MDHEN and SYDVKM. Trimming removed 6 bases from V and 0 bases from J, with 3 bases in between. CDR3 length equals 12 residues. CDR3 bases: TGTGCCAGCAGGGTTAGCAATCAGCCCCAGCATTTT. This gives the protein CASRVSNQPQHF.

This chain connects TRBV6-5 to TRBJ2-1, with 11 bases aligning to TRBD2. Germline assignment: CDR1 MNHEY and CDR2 SVGAGI. This CDR3 comprises 15 residues. The ends lost 6 bases at V and 7 bases at J; junction bases unmatched: 8. The CDR3 reads CASSQLAGGHNEQFF. CDR3 nucleotides: TGTGCCAGCAGCCAATTAGCGGGGGGGCATAATGAGCAGTTCTTC.

The chain joins TRBV7-8 to TRBJ2-1; 12 bases are shared with TRBD1. V shed 3 bases and J 6 bases; nucleotides not matched to a gene: 6. Germline loops: CDR1 SGHVS, CDR2 FQNEAQ. The CDR3 is 16 amino acids. The chain's CDR3 is CASSLGGTGGINEQFF. The CDR3 nucleotides are TGTGCCAGCAGCTTGGGTGGGACAGGGGGCATCAATGAGCAGTTCTTC.

This clone showed up just a few times. The chain combines TRBV4-1 with TRBJ1-5; D gene uncertain. Germline assignment: CDR1 MGHRA and CDR2 YSYEKL. The ends were cut back, 0 bases at V and 9 bases at J, with 6 bases in the middle. This CDR3 region has 12 residues. CDR3 sequence: CASSQDGGPQHF. In nucleotides, the CDR3 is TGCGCCAGCAGCCAAGATGGAGGGCCCCAGCATTTT.

CDR3 residues: CASSDGGAGYGYTF. DNA of the CDR3: TGTGCCAGCAGTGACGGGGGCGCTGGTTATGGCTACACCTTC. The gene calls are TRBV6-4 and TRBJ1-2; D perhaps matches TRBD1 (6 bases). The V gene lost 2 bases and the J gene lost 5 bases, with 12 bases spanning the gap. This CDR3 region has 14 residues. In germline, CDR1 is MRHNA, CDR2 SNTAGT.